This T cell receptor (beta chain) was sequenced for a study of shared clonotypes between healthy human individuals. The CDR3 runs 14 residues. The V and J ends lost 1 base and 5 bases respectively, with 10 bases between them. Germline-derived CDR1 and CDR2 are SGHNT and YYREEE (reference sequence). Data came from immunoSEQ multiplex PCR; TCRdb stores just in-frame clones and leaves some out. The sample shows approximately 2.3 million clones, 85% to 95% of them seen only once. The V call is TRBV5-4, the J call TRBJ2-1; possibly TRBD1 or TRBD2 for D (6 bases each). The sequenced material came from naive CD4+ T cells from PBMCs. Subset specified: CD45RA+ positively selected. This clonotype originated in a man between 18 and 35 years old in good health. Some clones in this sample may be carry-over from other donors' samples. The CDR3 loop reads CASSLRGTHNEQFF. CDR3 DNA: TGTGCCAGCAGCTTGCGGGGGACACACAATGAGCAGTTCTTC.